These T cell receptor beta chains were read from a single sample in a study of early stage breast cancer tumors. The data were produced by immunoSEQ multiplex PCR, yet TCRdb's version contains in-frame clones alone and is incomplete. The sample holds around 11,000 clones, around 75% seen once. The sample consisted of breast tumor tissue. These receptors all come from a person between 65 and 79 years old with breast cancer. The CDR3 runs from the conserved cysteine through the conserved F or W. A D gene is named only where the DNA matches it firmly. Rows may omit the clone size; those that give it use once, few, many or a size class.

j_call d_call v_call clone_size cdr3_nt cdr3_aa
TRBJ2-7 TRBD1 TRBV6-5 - TGTGCCAGCAGTTTTCGTGGGGGACAGGGTGGTTACGAGCAGTACTTC CASSFRGGQGGYEQYF
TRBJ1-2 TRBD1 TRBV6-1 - TGTGCCAGCAGTACAGGGGGACAAAACTATGGCTACACCTTC CASSTGGQNYGYTF
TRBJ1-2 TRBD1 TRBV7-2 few TGTGCCAGCAGCTGGGACAGGGGTAACTATGGCTACACCTTC CASSWDRGNYGYTF
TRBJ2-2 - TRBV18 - TGTGCCAGCTCCCCGACTTTGCTGGCCTTGGCCGGGGAGCTGTTTTTT CASSPTLLALAGELFF
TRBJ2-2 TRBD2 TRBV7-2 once TGTGCCAGCAGCCTACTAGCGGGGGGAGCCGGGGAGCTGTTTTTT CASSLLAGGAGELFF
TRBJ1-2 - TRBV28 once TGTGCCAGCAGTTTAGGACGGGGAGGGTATGGCTACACCTTC CASSLGRGGYGYTF
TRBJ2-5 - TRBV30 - TGTGCCTGGGGGGGAGGGGGAGAGACCCAGTACTTC CAWGGGGETQYF
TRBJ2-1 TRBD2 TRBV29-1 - TGCAGCACGGGGAGGGCCGGGTACAATGAGCAGTTCTTC CSTGRAGYNEQFF
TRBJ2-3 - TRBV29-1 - TGCAGCGTTGAGGGGGGGGCCTCGAGCGGAGGAGATACGCAGTATTTT CSVEGGASSGGDTQYF
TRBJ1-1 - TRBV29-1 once TGCAGCTACTACTATACGACTGAAGCTTTCTTT CSYYYTTEAFF
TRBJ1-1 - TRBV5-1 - TGCGCCAGCAGCTGGGAGACCTTGAACACTGAAGCTTTCTTT CASSWETLNTEAFF
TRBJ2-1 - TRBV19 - TGTGCCAGTAGTACTCCCCTTAGGGGCGGGGTACAGCAGTTCTTC CASSTPLRGGVQQFF
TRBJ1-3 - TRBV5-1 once TGCGCCAGCAGCTTGGATAGAAACACCATATATTTT CASSLDRNTIYF
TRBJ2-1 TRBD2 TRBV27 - TGTGCCAGCAGTTTATCCACTAGCGGACTCCGGGAGCAGTTCTTC CASSLSTSGLREQFF
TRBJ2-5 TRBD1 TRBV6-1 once TGTGCCAGCAGGGCCGGGACAGGGGGGGGAGAGACCCAGTACTTC CASRAGTGGGETQYF
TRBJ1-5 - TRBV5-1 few TGCGCCAGCAGCTACCGGGCGGGGGATAGTCAGCCCCAGCATTTT CASSYRAGDSQPQHF
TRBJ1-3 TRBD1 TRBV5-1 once TGCGCCAGCAGCTTGGGGGGACAGCGCTCTGGAAACACCATATATTTT CASSLGGQRSGNTIYF
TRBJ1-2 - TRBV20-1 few TGCAGTGCTAGGGAGTATGGCTACACCTTC CSAREYGYTF
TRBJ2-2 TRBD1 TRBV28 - TGTGCCAGCACCCCGGGACAGCTGAACACCGGGGAGCTGTTTTTT CASTPGQLNTGELFF
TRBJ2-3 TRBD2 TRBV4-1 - TGCGCCAGCAGCCAAGACTTCGGGAGGCCGGATACGCAGTATTTT CASSQDFGRPDTQYF
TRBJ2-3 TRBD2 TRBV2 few TGTGCCAGCAGTGAAGCCGGGGAATTACTAGCGGGAGGGCCGCCAGATACGCAGTATTTT CASSEAGELLAGGPPDTQYF
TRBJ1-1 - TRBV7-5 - TGTGCCAGAAGCTTAGGGTCCGGGGACACTGAAGCTTTCTTT CARSLGSGDTEAFF
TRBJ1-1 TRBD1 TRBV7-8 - TGTGCCAGCAGCCGACAGGGCTTGAACACTGAAGCTTTCTTT CASSRQGLNTEAFF
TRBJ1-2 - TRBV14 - TGTGCCAGCAGCCAAGACATCTATGGCTACACCTTC CASSQDIYGYTF
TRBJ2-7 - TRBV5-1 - TGCGCCAGCAGCGAGGGACTCGCTGGCTCCGAGCAGTACTTC CASSEGLAGSEQYF
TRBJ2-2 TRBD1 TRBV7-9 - TGTGCCAGCAGCTTCCGGGACAGGGGCACCGGGGAGCTGTTTTTT CASSFRDRGTGELFF
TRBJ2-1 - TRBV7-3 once TGTGCCAGCAGCACAGGGTCCTCCTACAATGAGCAGTTCTTC CASSTGSSYNEQFF
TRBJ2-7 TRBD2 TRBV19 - TGTGCCAGTAGTATCACCGGGACTACGAACTACGAGCAGTACTTC CASSITGTTNYEQYF
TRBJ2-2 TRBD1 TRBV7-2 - TGTGCCAGCAGCTTCCTCCCGCGAGGACAGGAGGTTACCGGGGAGCTGTTTTTT CASSFLPRGQEVTGELFF
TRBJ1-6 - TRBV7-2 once TGTGCCAGCAGCTTAGATCCACACATCTCCTCACCCCTCCACTTT CASSLDPHISSPLHF
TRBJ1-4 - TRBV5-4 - TGTGCCAGCAGCTTGGGCAGGGTGGAGGGTGAAAAACTGTTTTTT CASSLGRVEGEKLFF
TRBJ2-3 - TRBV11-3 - TGTGCCAGCAGCTCTCCCCGCACAGATACGCAGTATTTT CASSSPRTDTQYF
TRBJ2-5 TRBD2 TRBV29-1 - TGCAGCGTTGCAGCGGGGGGGCTGGAGACCCAGTACTTC CSVAAGGLETQYF